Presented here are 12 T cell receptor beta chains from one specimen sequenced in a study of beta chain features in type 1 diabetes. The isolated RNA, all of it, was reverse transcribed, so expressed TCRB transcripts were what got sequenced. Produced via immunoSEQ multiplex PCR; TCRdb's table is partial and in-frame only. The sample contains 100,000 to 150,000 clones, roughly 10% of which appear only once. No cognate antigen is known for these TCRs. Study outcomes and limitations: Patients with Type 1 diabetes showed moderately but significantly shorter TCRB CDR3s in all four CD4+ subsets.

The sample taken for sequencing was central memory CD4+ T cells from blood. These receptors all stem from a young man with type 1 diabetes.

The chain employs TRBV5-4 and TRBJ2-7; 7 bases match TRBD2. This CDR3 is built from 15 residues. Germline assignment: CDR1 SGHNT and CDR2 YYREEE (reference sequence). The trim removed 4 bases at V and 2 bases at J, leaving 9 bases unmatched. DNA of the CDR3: TGTGCCAGCAGCCCCGGAGCGGGGTCAACCTACGAGCAGTACTTC. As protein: CASSPGAGSTYEQYF.

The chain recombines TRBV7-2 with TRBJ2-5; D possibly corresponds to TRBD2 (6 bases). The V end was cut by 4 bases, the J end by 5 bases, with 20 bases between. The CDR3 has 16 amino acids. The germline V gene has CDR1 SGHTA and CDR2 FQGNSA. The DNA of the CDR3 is TGTGCCAGCAGCTCTCAGCGGCCCCACCGGGAGGAGACCCAGTACTTC. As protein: CASSSQRPHREETQYF.

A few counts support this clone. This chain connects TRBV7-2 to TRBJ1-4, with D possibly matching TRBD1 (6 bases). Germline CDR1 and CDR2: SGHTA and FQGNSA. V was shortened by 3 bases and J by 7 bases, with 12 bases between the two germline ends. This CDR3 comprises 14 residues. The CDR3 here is CASSFTGGSEKLFF. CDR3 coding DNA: TGTGCCAGCAGCTTTACTGGGGGCAGTGAAAAACTGTTTTTT.

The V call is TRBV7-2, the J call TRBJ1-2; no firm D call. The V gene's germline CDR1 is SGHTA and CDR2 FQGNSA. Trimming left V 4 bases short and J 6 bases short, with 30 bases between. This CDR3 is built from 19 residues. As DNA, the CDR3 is TGTGCCAGCAGCTGGGGAGGAAGCTCCCGCTCAATGGGAATTCATGGCTACACCTTC. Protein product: CASSWGGSSRSMGIHGYTF.

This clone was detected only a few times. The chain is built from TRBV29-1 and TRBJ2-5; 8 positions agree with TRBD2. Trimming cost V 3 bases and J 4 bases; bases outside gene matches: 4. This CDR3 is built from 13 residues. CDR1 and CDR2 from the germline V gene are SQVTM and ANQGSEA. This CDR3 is CSVDDGGGETQYF. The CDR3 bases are TGCAGCGTTGACGACGGGGGGGGAGAGACCCAGTACTTC.

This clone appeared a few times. Here the CDR3 reads CASSLAWDSRTQYF. CDR3 nucleotide sequence: TGTGCCAGCAGCCTAGCATGGGACAGTCGGACGCAGTATTTT. The V and J genes are TRBV7-3 and TRBJ2-3; 7 nucleotides match TRBD1. The CDR3 spans 14 residues. From germline, CDR1 is SGHTA and CDR2 FQGTGA. J lost 9 bases, V lost 5 bases, and 11 bases had no gene match.

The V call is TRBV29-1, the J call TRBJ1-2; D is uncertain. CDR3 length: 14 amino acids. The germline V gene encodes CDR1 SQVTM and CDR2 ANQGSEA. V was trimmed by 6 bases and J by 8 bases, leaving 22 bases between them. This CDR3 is CSVSGSAGIGGYTF. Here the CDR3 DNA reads TGCAGCGTCTCTGGTAGTGCGGGAATTGGGGGCTACACCTTC.

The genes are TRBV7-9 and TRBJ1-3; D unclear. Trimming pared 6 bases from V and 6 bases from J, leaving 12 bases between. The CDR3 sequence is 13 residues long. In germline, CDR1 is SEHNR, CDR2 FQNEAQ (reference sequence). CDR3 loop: CASSRGLTNTIYF. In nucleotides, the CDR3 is TGTGCCAGCAGTCGCGGACTGACAAACACCATATATTTT.

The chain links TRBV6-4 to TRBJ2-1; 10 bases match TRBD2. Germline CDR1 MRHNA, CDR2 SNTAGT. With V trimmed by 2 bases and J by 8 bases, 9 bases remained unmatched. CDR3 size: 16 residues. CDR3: CASSDRASGGSYEQFF. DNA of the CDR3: TGTGCCAGCAGTGACCGGGCTAGCGGGGGTAGCTATGAGCAGTTCTTC.

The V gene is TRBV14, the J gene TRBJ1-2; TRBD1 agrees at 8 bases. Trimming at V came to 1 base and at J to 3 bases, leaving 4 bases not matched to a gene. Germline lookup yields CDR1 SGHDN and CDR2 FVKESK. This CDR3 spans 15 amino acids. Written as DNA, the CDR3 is TGTGCCAGCAGCCAAGGGGCAGGGGGCGACTATGGCTACACCTTC. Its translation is CASSQGAGGDYGYTF.

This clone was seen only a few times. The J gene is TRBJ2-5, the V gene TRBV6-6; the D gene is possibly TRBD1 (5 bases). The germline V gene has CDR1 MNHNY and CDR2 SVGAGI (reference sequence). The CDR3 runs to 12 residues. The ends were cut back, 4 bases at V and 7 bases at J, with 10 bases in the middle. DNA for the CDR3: TGTGCCAGCAGTTGGGGCGGCAGGACCCAGTACTTC. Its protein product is CASSWGGRTQYF.

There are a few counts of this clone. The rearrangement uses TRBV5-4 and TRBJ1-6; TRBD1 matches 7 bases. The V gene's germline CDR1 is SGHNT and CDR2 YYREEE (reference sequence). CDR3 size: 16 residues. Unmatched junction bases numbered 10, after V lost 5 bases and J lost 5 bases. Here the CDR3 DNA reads TGTGCCAGCAGTTCGACAGGGAAAGGCAATAATTCACCCCTCCACTTT. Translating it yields CASSSTGKGNNSPLHF.